The 26 T cell receptor beta chains below were found in one sample sequenced in a study of T-cell reconstitution after alpha-beta-depleted transplantation in children. It was with unique molecular identifiers that the TCRbeta library was prepared. TCRdb processed the PCR reads anew with MiXCR; each CDR3 protein has one entry. The table has around 380,000 distinct CDR3 sequences, approximately 10% seen once. Material: PBMCs from the stem cell graft donor, obtained from the stem cell graft. These receptor sequences come from a human donor who donated a stem cell graft to a child with acute myeloid leukemia.

The rearrangement joins TRBV15 to TRBJ2-5; the D is unclear. V lost 3 bases to trimming and J lost 1 base, with 24 bases between them. Germline V gene lookup returns CDR1 LNHNV and CDR2 YYDKDF (reference sequence). The CDR3 sequence is 19 residues long. CDR3 sequence (DNA): TGTGCCACCAGCAGCCCTGAGACACTCGCGGTGGGGATCCAAGAGACCCAGTACTTC. It yields the protein CATSSPETLAVGIQETQYF.

This chain joins TRBV12-3 or TRBV12-4 and TRBJ2-5; D is ambiguous. V was trimmed by 8 bases and J by 1 base, leaving 11 bases between them. The CDR3 contains 13 residues. In DNA form, the CDR3 reads TGTGCCAGCCAAACACGGGCCCAAGAGACCCAGTACTTC. This encodes CASQTRAQETQYF.

The CDR3 DNA is TGTGCCAGTAGACTGACTAGATACAATGAGCAGTTCTTC. Translated: CASRLTRYNEQFF. The rearrangement links TRBV12-3 or TRBV12-4 to TRBJ2-1, with D possibly matching TRBD2 (6 bases). The CDR3 length is 13 residues. V was cut by 9 bases and J by 4 bases, with 13 bases left in between.

This clonotype turned up a few times. This chain links TRBV7-9 with TRBJ1-6; D gene unclear. V lost 3 bases to trimming and J lost 11 bases, with 8 bases between them. The CDR3 has 12 residues. CDR1 is SEHNR and CDR2 is FQNEAQ in the germline V gene (reference sequence). Here the CDR3 DNA reads TGTGCCAGCAGCTTTACAGCGACACCCCTCCACTTT. It yields the protein CASSFTATPLHF.

This clonotype was counted many times. J is TRBJ2-5 and V is TRBV20-1; 10 bases match TRBD2. Germline CDR1 is DFQATT and CDR2 is SNEGSKA (reference sequence). The CDR3 consists of 13 residues. Losses at the gene ends were 4 bases for V and 4 bases for J; bases not matched to a gene: 3. The CDR3 here is CSATIAGGETQYF. As DNA, the CDR3 is TGCAGTGCTACCATAGCGGGGGGAGAGACCCAGTACTTC.

The chain combines TRBV5-5 with TRBJ1-1; the D is unclear. The CDR3 covers 13 residues. Germline V gene sequence: CDR1 SGHKS, CDR2 YYEKEE (reference sequence). The V end lost 6 bases, the J end lost 0 bases, and 9 bases lay between the germline ends. In DNA, the CDR3 is TGTGCCAGCACCCAACGAGTGAACACTGAAGCTTTCTTT. Translating it yields CASTQRVNTEAFF.

This clonotype has only a few counts. This sequence joins TRBV20-1 and TRBJ2-4; no reliable D call. Per the germline V gene, CDR1 is DFQATT and CDR2 is SNEGSKA (reference sequence). The CDR3 runs 15 residues. Trimming cost V 2 bases and J 2 bases, with 13 bases left between them. CDR3 protein: CSARKRPITKNIQYF. The CDR3 region has the DNA TGCAGTGCTAGAAAACGCCCGATCACCAAAAACATTCAGTACTTC.

The chain is built from TRBV5-1 and TRBJ1-4; 7 nucleotides match TRBD1. Per germline, CDR1 SGHRS and CDR2 YFSETQ. Trimming took 2 bases from V and 3 from J; bases not matched to a gene: 7. The CDR3 contains 16 residues. The CDR3 bases are TGCGCCAGCAGCTTCCGTCAGACAGGGTCTAATGAAAAACTGTTTTTT. Amino acids: CASSFRQTGSNEKLFF.

The rearrangement uses TRBV20-1 and TRBJ2-3, with D hard to call. The CDR3 covers 13 residues. Deletions cut 0 bases from V and 1 base from J, with 5 bases between. The germline CDR1 and CDR2 sequences are DFQATT and SNEGSKA (reference sequence). The CDR3 DNA reads as TGCAGTGCTAGAGATCAAGGCACAGATACGCAGTATTTT. It encodes CSARDQGTDTQYF.

This chain uses TRBV12-3 or TRBV12-4 with TRBJ1-5; a weak D match, TRBD1 (5 bases). The ends were cut back, 0 bases at V and 7 bases at J, with 16 bases in the middle. There are 16 residues in the CDR3. The CDR3 region has the DNA TGTGCCAGCAGTTTAGCCGGCCTTGGGGGGAAGCAGCCCCAGCATTTT. It encodes CASSLAGLGGKQPQHF.

This clonotype was picked up a small number of times. The rearrangement joins TRBV5-5 to TRBJ2-1, with a possible D match to TRBD1 (5 bases). Germline CDR1 and CDR2: SGHKS and YYEKEE (reference sequence). Trimming took off 0 bases at V and 4 bases at J, with 11 bases between the two ends. The CDR3 is made up of 15 amino acids. The CDR3 coding sequence is TGTGCCAGCAGCTTGGGAGACAGAATTTACAATGAGCAGTTCTTC. Translation gives CASSLGDRIYNEQFF.

This CDR3 reads CASSVGSRNTEAFF. The CDR3 DNA is TGTGCCAGCAGCGTAGGATCCAGGAACACTGAAGCTTTCTTT. This chain connects TRBV9 to TRBJ1-1; D is uncertain. V lost 0 bases to trimming and J lost 1 base, with 7 bases between them. The CDR3 runs 14 residues. Germline CDR1 SGDLS, CDR2 YYNGEE.

This clonotype appeared a few times. This chain uses TRBV7-9 with TRBJ2-5, with D possibly TRBD2 on 6 matching bases. Trimming took 5 bases from V and 4 from J, leaving 11 bases between them. The CDR3 length is 13 residues. Germline CDR1 is SEHNR and CDR2 is FQNEAQ (reference sequence). The CDR3 sequence: CASSIGGPETQYF. The CDR3 DNA reads TGTGCCAGCAGCATTGGAGGGCCAGAGACCCAGTACTTC. The full variable domain, rest sourced from reference TRBV7-9 and TRBJ2-5, is DTGVSQNPRHKITKRGQNVTFRCDPISEHNRLYWYRQTLGQGPEFLTYFQNEAQLEKSRLLSDRFSAERPKGSFSTLEIQRTEQGDSAMYLCASSIGGPETQYFGPGTRLLVL.

J is TRBJ2-1 and V is TRBV11-2; possibly TRBD2 for D (6 bases). The V and J ends lost 7 bases and 8 bases respectively, with 15 bases between them. Per germline, CDR1 SGHAT and CDR2 FQNNGV. This CDR3 contains 13 residues. The chain's CDR3 is CASTKTRVDEQFF. Here the CDR3 DNA reads TGTGCCAGCACCAAGACTAGAGTAGATGAGCAGTTCTTC.

This clonotype has more than one count but fewer than ten. The chain uses TRBV4-3 and TRBJ2-1; the match to TRBD2 covers 11 bases. V was pared by 4 bases and J by 9 bases, with 8 bases of the junction left unmatched. Per the germline V gene, CDR1 is LGHNA and CDR2 is YSLEER. This CDR3 has 15 amino acids. CDR3 sequence reads: CASSPLAGGGGEQFF. DNA of the CDR3: TGCGCCAGCAGCCCCTTAGCGGGAGGGGGGGGTGAGCAGTTCTTC.

This chain uses TRBV6-5 with TRBJ1-2; D remains ambiguous. CDR1 is MNHEY, CDR2 SVGAGI, per germline. There are 12 residues in the CDR3. The V end lost 2 bases, the J end lost 2 bases, and 3 bases lay between the germline ends. CDR3 sequence reads: CASSYGNYGYTF. CDR3 nucleotide sequence: TGTGCCAGCAGTTACGGAAACTATGGCTACACCTTC.

The V and J genes are TRBV6-1 and TRBJ1-2; D perhaps matches TRBD1 (5 bases). V was cut by 5 bases and J by 4 bases, with 20 bases left in between. The CDR3 is 16 residues long. Per germline, CDR1 MNHNS and CDR2 SASEGT. In nucleotides, the CDR3 is TGTGCCAGCAGTACGAACGCAGGGATAGTCGCCTATGGCTACACCTTC. The encoded protein is CASSTNAGIVAYGYTF.

This clonotype has ten or more counts. The V gene is TRBV20-1, the J gene TRBJ1-2; D gene ambiguous. V lost 6 bases and J lost 5, with 13 bases in between. The germline V gene has CDR1 DFQATT and CDR2 SNEGSKA (reference sequence). This CDR3 contains 12 residues. The CDR3 protein is CSATRLEYGYTF. CDR3 bases: TGCAGTGCCACGCGCTTAGAGTATGGCTACACCTTC.

The gene calls are TRBV27 and TRBJ2-2; perhaps TRBD2 as D (6 bases). The V gene lost 1 base and the J gene lost 7 bases, with 10 bases spanning the gap. Germline lookup yields CDR1 MNHEY and CDR2 SMNVEV (reference sequence). The CDR3 extends over 14 amino acids. The CDR3 reads CASSLYWTNGELFF. For the CDR3, the DNA is TGTGCCAGCAGTTTATACTGGACTAACGGGGAGCTGTTTTTT.

This clonotype showed up just a few times. The V and J genes are TRBV5-1 and TRBJ2-5; maybe TRBD2 (6 bases). The germline gives CDR1 SGHRS, CDR2 YFSETQ. This CDR3 contains 15 residues. V was pared by 8 bases and J by 2 bases, with 19 bases between. CDR3 sequence reads: CASARGNVGQETQYF. Here the CDR3 DNA reads TGCGCCAGTGCTCGGGGGAACGTGGGGCAAGAGACCCAGTACTTC.

The CDR3 bases are TGTGCCAGCAGCTCGATGGGCGGACAAGAGACCCAGTACTTC. This translates into CASSSMGGQETQYF. The rearrangement uses TRBV5-4 and TRBJ2-5; D is undetermined. CDR3 size: 14 residues. V was shortened by 3 bases and J by 2 bases, with 11 bases between the two germline ends. In germline, CDR1 is SGHNT, CDR2 YYREEE (reference sequence).

This clonotype was detected ten times or more. V usage is TRBV12-3 or TRBV12-4 and J usage is TRBJ1-5; weak D call: TRBD1 (5 bases). There are 14 residues in the CDR3. Trimming left V 3 bases short and J 4 bases short, with 10 bases between. The CDR3 reads CASSFMTENQPQHF. Here the CDR3 DNA reads TGTGCCAGCAGTTTTATGACAGAAAATCAGCCCCAGCATTTT.

This chain uses TRBV7-2 with TRBJ2-1; 8 positions agree with TRBD1. The CDR3 is 17 residues long. Germline values: CDR1 SGHTA, CDR2 FQGNSA. V lost 5 bases, J lost 4 bases, and 13 bases stayed unmatched. CDR3 DNA: TGTGCCAGCAGCACCCAAACCGGGACAGGAGTATACAATGAGCAGTTCTTC. It translates to CASSTQTGTGVYNEQFF.

The chain carries TRBV6-5 and TRBJ2-3; D unclear. This CDR3 contains 15 residues. The V end was cut by 2 bases, the J end by 4 bases, with 13 bases between. Germline V gene sequence: CDR1 MNHEY, CDR2 SVGAGI. CDR3 residues: CASSYLPTPPDTQYF. In DNA, the CDR3 is TGTGCCAGCAGTTACCTACCTACCCCCCCAGATACGCAGTATTTT.

This clonotype was found many times. V is TRBV20-1 and J is TRBJ2-3, with D hard to call. The CDR3 spans 11 residues. The germline V and J ends were trimmed by 5 bases and 6 bases, with 9 bases remaining between them. Germline V gene data show CDR1 as DFQATT and CDR2 as SNEGSKA (reference sequence). The CDR3 sequence is CSAVTMDTQYF. CDR3 nucleotide sequence: TGCAGTGCTGTAACGATGGATACGCAGTATTTT.

There are many counts of this clonotype. The genes are TRBV12-3 or TRBV12-4 and TRBJ2-4; unclear D gene. The CDR3 contains 15 residues. The V end lost 6 bases, the J end lost 0 bases, and 12 bases lay between the germline ends. The CDR3 sequence: CASSPRLLAKNIQYF. CDR3 nucleotides: TGTGCCAGCAGCCCACGACTGCTAGCCAAAAACATTCAGTACTTC.